This T cell receptor beta chain was sequenced for a study of T cell responses to AZD1222 COVID-19 vaccine. Overall study: Analysis merged second doses at about 4 or about 12 weeks. Findings and limits, study-wide: Spike-specific TCR breadth rose after two AZD1222 doses, and depth rose as well. Of spike-specific TCRs, nearly half reportedly target regions left unmutated in variants.

Of note for this clone: Antigen unknown.

Assay: immunoSEQ multiplex PCR; the TCRdb copy retains only in-frame clones and omits some. In the table there are 50,000 to 75,000 clones, 76% of which are singletons. The sequencing here drew on peripheral blood, taken on day 0 of AZD1222 vaccination. The sequence was obtained from an adult in good health.

DNA for the CDR3: TGTGCCTGGAGCCTTGGTGGGGGGCCTAGGAATGAGCAGTTCTTC. Protein product: CAWSLGGGPRNEQFF. The V and J genes are TRBV30 and TRBJ2-1; D might be TRBD1 or TRBD2, each matching 6 bases. The germline V gene has CDR1 GTSNPN and CDR2 SVGIG (reference sequence). This CDR3 has 15 residues. Trimming pared 3 bases from V and 7 bases from J, leaving 19 bases between.